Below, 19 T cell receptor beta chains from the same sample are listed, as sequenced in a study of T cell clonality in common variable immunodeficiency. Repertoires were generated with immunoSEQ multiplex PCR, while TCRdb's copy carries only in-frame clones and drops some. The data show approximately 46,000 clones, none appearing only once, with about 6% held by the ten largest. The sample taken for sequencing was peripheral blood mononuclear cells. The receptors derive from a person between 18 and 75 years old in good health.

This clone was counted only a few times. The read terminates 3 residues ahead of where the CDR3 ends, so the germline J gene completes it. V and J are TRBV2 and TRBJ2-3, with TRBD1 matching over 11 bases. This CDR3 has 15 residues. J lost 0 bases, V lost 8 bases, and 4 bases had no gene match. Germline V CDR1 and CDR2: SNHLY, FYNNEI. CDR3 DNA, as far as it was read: TGTGCCAGCCAGGACAGGGGGCGGAGCACAGATACG. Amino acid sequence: CASQDRGRSTDT. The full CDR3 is CASQDRGRSTDTQYF.

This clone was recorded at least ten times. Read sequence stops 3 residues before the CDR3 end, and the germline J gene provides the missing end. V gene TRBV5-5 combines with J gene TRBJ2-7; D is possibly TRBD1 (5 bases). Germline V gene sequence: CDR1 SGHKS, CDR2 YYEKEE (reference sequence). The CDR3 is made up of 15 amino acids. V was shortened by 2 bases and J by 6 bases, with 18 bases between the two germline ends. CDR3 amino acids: CASSFFEDNWGEQYF. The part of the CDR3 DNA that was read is TGTGCCAGCAGCTTTTTTGAGGACAACTGGGGCGAG.

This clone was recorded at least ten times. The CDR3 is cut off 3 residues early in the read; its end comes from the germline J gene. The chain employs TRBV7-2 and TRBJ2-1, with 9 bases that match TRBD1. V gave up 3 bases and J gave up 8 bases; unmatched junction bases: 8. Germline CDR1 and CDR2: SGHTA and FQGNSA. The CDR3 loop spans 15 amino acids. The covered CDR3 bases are TGTGCCAGCAGCTTCGCTGGACAGGGGAGGGATGAG. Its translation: CASSFAGQGRDE. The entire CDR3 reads CASSFAGQGRDEQFF.

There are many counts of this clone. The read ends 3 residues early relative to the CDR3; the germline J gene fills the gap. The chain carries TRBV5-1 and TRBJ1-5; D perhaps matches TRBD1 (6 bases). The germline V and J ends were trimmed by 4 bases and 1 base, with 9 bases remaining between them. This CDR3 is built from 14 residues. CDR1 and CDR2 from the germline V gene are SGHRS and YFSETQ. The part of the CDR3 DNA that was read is TGCGCCAGCAGCCCCGGACAGAGCAATCAGCCC. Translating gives CASSPGQSNQP. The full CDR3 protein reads CASSPGQSNQPQHF.

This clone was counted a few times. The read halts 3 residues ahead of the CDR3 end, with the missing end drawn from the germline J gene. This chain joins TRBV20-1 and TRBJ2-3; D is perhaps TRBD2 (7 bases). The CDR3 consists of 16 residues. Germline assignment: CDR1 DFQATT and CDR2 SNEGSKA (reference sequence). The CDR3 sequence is CSARDSLRGQQETQYF. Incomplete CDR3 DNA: TGCAGTGCTAGAGATTCTTTGCGGGGGCAACAAGAGACG.

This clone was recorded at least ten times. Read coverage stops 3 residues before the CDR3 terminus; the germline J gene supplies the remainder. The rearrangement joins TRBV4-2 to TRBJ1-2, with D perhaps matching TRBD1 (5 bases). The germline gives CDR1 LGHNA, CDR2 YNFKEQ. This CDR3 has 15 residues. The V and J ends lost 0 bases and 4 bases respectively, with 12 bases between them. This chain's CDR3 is CASSQDRQGGYGYTF. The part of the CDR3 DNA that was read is TGTGCCAGCAGCCAAGATCGGCAGGGAGGCTATGGC.

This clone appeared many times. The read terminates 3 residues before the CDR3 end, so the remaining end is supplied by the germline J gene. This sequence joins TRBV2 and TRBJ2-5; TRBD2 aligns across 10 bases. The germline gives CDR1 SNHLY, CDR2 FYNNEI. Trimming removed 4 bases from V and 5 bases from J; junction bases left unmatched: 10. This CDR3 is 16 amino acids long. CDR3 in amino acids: CASSGGSGGAGETQYF. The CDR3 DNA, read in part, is TGTGCCAGCAGTGGGGGAAGCGGGGGGGCCGGGGAGACC.

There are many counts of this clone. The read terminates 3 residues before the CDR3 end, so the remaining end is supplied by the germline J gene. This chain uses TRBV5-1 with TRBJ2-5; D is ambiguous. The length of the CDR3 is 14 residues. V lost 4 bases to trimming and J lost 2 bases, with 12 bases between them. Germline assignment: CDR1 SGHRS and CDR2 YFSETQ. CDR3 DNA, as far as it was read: TGCGCCAGCAGCCCTGGCCAGGCGCAAGAGACC. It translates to CASSPGQAQET. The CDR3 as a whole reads CASSPGQAQETQYF. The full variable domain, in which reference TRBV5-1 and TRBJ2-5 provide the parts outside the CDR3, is KAGVTQTPRYLIKTRGQQVTLSCSPISGHRSVSWYQQTPGQGLQFLFEYFSETQRNKGNFPGRFSGRQFSNSRSEMNVSTLELGDSALYLCASSPGQAQETQYFGPGTRLLVL.

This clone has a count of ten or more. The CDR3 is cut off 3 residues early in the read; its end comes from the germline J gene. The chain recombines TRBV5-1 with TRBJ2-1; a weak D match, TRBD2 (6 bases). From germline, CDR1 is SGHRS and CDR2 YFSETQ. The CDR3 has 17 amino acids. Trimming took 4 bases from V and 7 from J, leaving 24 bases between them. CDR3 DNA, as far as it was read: TGCGCCAGCAGCCTGGGTGGGGGACTTCTAGCTGGGAATGAG. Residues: CASSLGGGLLAGNE. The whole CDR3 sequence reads CASSLGGGLLAGNEQFF.

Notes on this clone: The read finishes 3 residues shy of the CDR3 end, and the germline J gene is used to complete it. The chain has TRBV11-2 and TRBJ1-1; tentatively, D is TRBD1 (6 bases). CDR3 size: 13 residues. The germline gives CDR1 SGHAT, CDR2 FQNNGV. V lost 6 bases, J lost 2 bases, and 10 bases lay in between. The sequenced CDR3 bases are TGTGCCAGCAGGTCACAGGGAAACACTGAA. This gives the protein CASRSQGNTE. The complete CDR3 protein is CASRSQGNTEAFF.

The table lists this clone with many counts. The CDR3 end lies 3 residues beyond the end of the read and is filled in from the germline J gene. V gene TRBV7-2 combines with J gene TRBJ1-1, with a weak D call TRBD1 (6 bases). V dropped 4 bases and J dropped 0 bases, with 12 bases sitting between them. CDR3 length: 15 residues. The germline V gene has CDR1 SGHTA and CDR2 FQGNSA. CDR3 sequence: CASSSSGTMNTEAFF. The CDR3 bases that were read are TGTGCCAGCAGCTCGTCCGGGACAATGAACACTGAA. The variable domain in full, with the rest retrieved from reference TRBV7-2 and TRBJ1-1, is GAGVSQSPSNKVTEKGKDVELRCDPISGHTALYWYRQSLGQGLEFLIYFQGNSAPDKSGLPSDRFSAERTGGSVSTLTIQRTQQEDSAVYLCASSSSGTMNTEAFFGQGTRLTVV.

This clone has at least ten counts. CDR3 sequence: CASSHRDTGFTDTQYF. Partial CDR3 DNA: TGTGCCAGCAGCCACCGGGACACTGGTTTCACAGATACG. The chain links TRBV4-2 to TRBJ2-3; D might be TRBD1 (6 bases). The read gets to within 3 residues of the CDR3 end, and the germline J gene fills in the rest. Between the trimmed V and J ends, which lost 3 bases and 2 bases, there was a span of 15 bases. CDR1 and CDR2 (germline): LGHNA, YNFKEQ. The CDR3 has 16 amino acids.

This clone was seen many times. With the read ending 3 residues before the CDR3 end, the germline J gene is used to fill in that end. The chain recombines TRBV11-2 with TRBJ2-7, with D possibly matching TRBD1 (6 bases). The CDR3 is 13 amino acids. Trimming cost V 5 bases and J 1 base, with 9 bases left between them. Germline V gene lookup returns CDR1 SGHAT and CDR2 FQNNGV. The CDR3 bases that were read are TGTGCCAGCAGCCAAGGACAGTCCTACGAG. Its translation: CASSQGQSYE. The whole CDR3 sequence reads CASSQGQSYEQYF.

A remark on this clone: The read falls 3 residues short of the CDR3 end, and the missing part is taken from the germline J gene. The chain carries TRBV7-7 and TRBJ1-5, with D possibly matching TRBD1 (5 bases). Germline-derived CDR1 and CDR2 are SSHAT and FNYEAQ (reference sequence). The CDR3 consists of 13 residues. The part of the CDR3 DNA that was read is TGTGCCAGCACCTACCCAGGGAGGGATCCC. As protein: CASTYPGRDP. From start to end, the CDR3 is CASTYPGRDPQHF.

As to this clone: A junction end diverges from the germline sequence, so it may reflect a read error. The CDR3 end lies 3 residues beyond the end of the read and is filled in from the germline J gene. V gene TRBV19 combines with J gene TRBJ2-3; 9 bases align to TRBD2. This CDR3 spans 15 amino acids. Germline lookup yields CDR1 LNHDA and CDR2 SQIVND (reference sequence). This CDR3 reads CASSPLAGSTDTQYF. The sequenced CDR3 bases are TGTGCCAGTAGTCCCCTAGCGGGGAGCACAGACACG. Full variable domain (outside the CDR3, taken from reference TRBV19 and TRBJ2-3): DGGITQSPKYLFRKEGQNVTLSCEQNLNHDAMYWYRQDPGQGLRLIYYSQIVNDFQKGDIAEGYSVSREKKESFPLTVTSAQKNPTAFYLCASSPLAGSTDTQYFGPGTRLTVL.

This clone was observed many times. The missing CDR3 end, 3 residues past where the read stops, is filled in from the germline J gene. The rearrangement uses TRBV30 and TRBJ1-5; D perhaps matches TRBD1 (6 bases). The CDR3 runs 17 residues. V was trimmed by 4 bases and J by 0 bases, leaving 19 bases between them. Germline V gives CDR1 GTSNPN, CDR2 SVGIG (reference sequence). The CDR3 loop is CAWTSGRGGGSNQPQHF. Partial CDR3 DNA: TGTGCCTGGACCTCGGGCAGGGGTGGAGGTAGCAATCAGCCC.

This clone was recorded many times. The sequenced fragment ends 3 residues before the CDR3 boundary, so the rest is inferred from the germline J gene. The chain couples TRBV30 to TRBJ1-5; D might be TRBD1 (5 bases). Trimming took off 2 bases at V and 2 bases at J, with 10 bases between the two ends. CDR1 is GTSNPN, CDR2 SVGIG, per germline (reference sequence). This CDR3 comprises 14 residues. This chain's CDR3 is CAWSQNRRNQPQHF. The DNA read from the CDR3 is TGTGCCTGGAGTCAAAACAGGCGCAATCAGCCC.

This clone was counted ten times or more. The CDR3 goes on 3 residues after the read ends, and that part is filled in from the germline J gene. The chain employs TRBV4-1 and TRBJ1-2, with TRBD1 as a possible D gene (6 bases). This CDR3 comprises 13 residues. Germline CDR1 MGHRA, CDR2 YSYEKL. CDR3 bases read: TGCGCCAGCAGCCCAGCCGGGACATTGGGC. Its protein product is CASSPAGTLG. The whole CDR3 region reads CASSPAGTLGYTF.

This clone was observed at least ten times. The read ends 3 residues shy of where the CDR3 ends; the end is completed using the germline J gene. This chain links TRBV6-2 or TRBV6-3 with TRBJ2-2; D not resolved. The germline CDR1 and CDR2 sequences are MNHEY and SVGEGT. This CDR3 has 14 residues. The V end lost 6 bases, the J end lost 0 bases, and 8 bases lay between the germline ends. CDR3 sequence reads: CASRTTTNTGELFF. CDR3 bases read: TGTGCCAGCAGAACCACAACGAACACCGGGGAG.